The clone carrying this TCR beta chain was found a few times. Germline CDR1 SEHNR, CDR2 FQNEAQ (reference sequence). Losses at the gene ends were 8 bases for V and 4 bases for J; bases not matched to a gene: 7. The CDR3 is 14 amino acids. As the template, RNA transcripts were used to amplify TCR beta CDR3 regions. RT-PCR in the first round used HTBI primers; a second-round multiplex PCR followed. One entry per CDR3 protein, called by TCRdb with MiXCR from the multiplex PCR reads. Here the sample spans more than 300,000 distinct CDR3 sequences, roughly 17% being singletons. The authors defined stable hyperthyroidism as no ophthalmopathy within 18 months of follow-up. The sample originates from a study of Graves' ophthalmopathy and Graves' hyperthyroidism.

What was sequenced was peripheral blood. The source of this sequence is an adult woman with stable Graves' hyperthyroidism. The chain has TRBV7-9 and TRBJ2-1; 8 nucleotides match TRBD2. The CDR3 DNA reads TGTGCCAGCGGTAGCACTAGCGGTTACAATGAGCAGTTCTTC. Protein sequence: CASGSTSGYNEQFF.